This paragraph covers one T cell receptor beta chain sequence. This clonotype was recorded at least ten times. Its recognized antigen is unknown. Base-call qualities are not available, and no considerably larger clone is one nucleotide away. The data were taken from a study of regulatory T cells in long-lasting Graves disease (dated by TCRdb to the early 2020s). Describing the broader study: Newly diagnosed Graves' disease patients had taken antithyroid drugs for less than 3 months. The study was conducted in China and was registered as a clinical trial. Peripheral blood TCR sequencing and RNA sequencing compared persistent Graves' disease patients with newly diagnosed Graves' disease patients. A total of around 35 samples underwent TCR sequencing, from roughly 13 patients with persistent Graves' disease and about 20 patients with newly diagnosed Graves' disease.

The library was built by means of multiplex PCR. The data were produced on an Illumina HiSeq 4000. To build TCR beta libraries, CDR3 regions were amplified by Arm-PCR using iRepertoire HTBI primers. PCR products were gel purified before sequencing. The authors' analysis ran thus. Gene usage analysis of CDR3 amino acid clonotypes relied on the roughly 60 TRBV and 14 TRBJ segments identified across samples. Filtered high-quality paired reads were merged into contigs using COPE and FqMerger. BLAST was used to align contigs to IMGT TRBV, TRBD and TRBJ reference genes, and CDR3 was defined according to IMGT. Highly expanded clones were defined as clonotypes with a frequency above 0.1%. Shannon entropy was used to measure repertoire diversity, and the Gini coefficient was used to measure V-J evenness. A clonotype was considered public if more than one individual shared it. TCRdb took the public reads, trimmed them with fastp at Q25, ran MiXCR for clone calling and kept in-frame beta chains. Rows with a matching CDR3 protein are joined into one entry that keeps the most common DNA and genes. These V and J calls originate from TCRdb's pipeline instead of the authors' own analysis. The sample includes approximately 560,000 distinct CDR3 sequences, with 15% to 20% observed a single time. Around 13% of the sample comes from the top ten.

According to the study, the label for this sample's time point signals: newly diagnosed GD, antithyroid drugs for less than 3 months. For both TCR sequencing and RNA sequencing, RNA was extracted from PBMCs using TRIzol. The diagnosis of Graves' disease followed American Thyroid Association guidelines. The patients came from an endocrinology department in Xi'an, China. Each patient gave about 8.1 milliliters of peripheral blood, collected in an EDTA anticoagulant tube. PBMCs were isolated by Ficoll Paque Plus density gradient separation without further T cell sorting. RNA quality was checked with an Agilent 2100 Bioanalyzer and agarose gel, and concentration with a NanoDrop 2000. Overall study outcomes, separate from this receptor: Preferential use of TRBV28, TRBJ1-2 and TRBJ2-5 was observed in persistent disease, whereas TRBV20-1 and TRBJ2-1 were favored in newly diagnosed disease. Persistent Graves' disease patients showed lower TCR Shannon entropy and fewer highly expanded clones than newly diagnosed patients, suggesting clonal expansion. Only peripheral blood was studied, because thyroid tissue, the primary lesion, was inaccessible. As a limitation, the authors acknowledged that the small sample size may reduce accuracy. More public clonotypes were shared among persistent patients (2,741) than among newly diagnosed patients (roughly 1,000). Only the TCR beta chain was sequenced and analyzed.

The V and J ends are trimmed by 2 bases and 4 bases, leaving 14 bases between them. Reading the germline V gene (reference sequence) gives CDR1 DFQATT and CDR2 SNEGSKA. From the cysteine through the phenylalanine, the CDR3 covers 14 amino acids. The read is trimmed to its CDR3 DNA, 42 bases read in frame from base 1. This sample was also put to use in a study of T cells in Graves' hyperthyroidism and ophthalmopathy. As noted in the second study: A patient counted as having stable Graves' hyperthyroidism if no progression to ophthalmopathy occurred over 18 months of follow-up. Hyperthyroidism patients were aged 18 to 65 years and newly diagnosed, with disease duration of less than 2 months. Any patient with an uncontrolled infection, another autoimmune disease, pregnancy or lactation was excluded. Diagnoses were based on clinical symptoms, serum thyroxine and TRAb, thyroid ultrasound and orbital computed tomography. The first round of RT-PCR for the TCR CDR3 was performed with the HTBI primer set and the Qiagen OneStep RT-PCR kit. Most expanded thyroid clonotypes (frequency above 0.001) were also found in blood, which suggests that blood repertoires may mirror thyroid immune responses. A model built on a 13 V-J signature distinguished ophthalmopathy from stable hyperthyroidism, reaching about 88% sensitivity and under 84% specificity in cross-validation and 80%/75% in testing. In validation, the model predicted progression to ophthalmopathy with about 71% sensitivity and less than 80% specificity, a median of about 6 months before onset. To identify TCR V-J signatures that set the groups apart, the researchers used a discovery cohort of about a hundred patients, made up of fewer than 50 with Graves' ophthalmopathy and 57 with stable Graves' hyperthyroidism. Whether ophthalmopathy could be predicted prospectively was tested in an independent validation cohort made up of 18 to 20 hyperthyroidism patients plus 17 patients who later progressed to ophthalmopathy. The roughly 94 discovery patients were randomly divided into training and test sets at a 7:3 ratio. In several Graves' hyperthyroidism patients, the study also compared T-cell repertoires from thyroid tissue with T-cell repertoires from blood. Following sampling, methimazole starting at 30 mg daily was given to hyperthyroidism patients, and high-dose intravenous methylprednisolone was given to ophthalmopathy patients. A second multiplex PCR round built the libraries, followed by size selection and purification. Libraries were sequenced paired-end with 100 bp reads on an Illumina HiSeq2000. SOAPnuke was used to process the raw data, with reads discarded if the reads contained adapters or uncalled bases, had a mean Phred below 15, or lacked an exact constant-primer or identifier match. High-quality paired reads were merged with COPE v1.2.5, and unique nucleotide sequences were defined as clonotypes. MiTCR v1.1 was used to align clonotypes to the IMGT TRBV, TRBD and TRBJ reference segments. The analysis included only V-J combinations with a frequency above 0.0001, which together covered more than 99% of the repertoires. The TCS score was defined as F50 (clonal expansion) divided by E x V (chaos), with BLOSUM62-based TCRdist calculated between CDR3 peptides within each V-J. Welch's t-statistics and random forest reduced roughly 530 V-J features to under 15, which were used in a naive Bayes classifier (R e1071). Sample size was not statistically predetermined, and blinding of investigators to group allocation was not performed. TCR Vbeta CDR3 sequencing of some 140 peripheral blood samples (over 40 ophthalmopathy, 75 or so hyperthyroidism and approximately 17 progressor patients) is reported in the paper.

This sequence was found in a man aged 18 to 29 with Graves disease. Donor details come from another sample of the same person, matched by shared clones. The chain joins TRBV20-1 to TRBJ2-5, and perhaps TRBD2 as D gene, on 6 matching bases. The source material was peripheral blood mononuclear cells (PBMCs), sampled at new diagnosis, from a patient treated with antithyroid drugs. CDR3 region: CSARPGRSGETQYF. The sequenced DNA: TGCAGTGCTAGACCAGGGAGGTCCGGAGAGACCCAGTACTTC.